Each of the 5 T cell receptor beta chains below was sequenced from the same sample in a study of shared clonotypes between healthy human individuals (dated by TCRdb to the early 2020s). Library construction relied on the immunoSEQ multiplex PCR assay. TCRdb took over this immuneACCESS table, retaining in-frame rearrangements with V and J assigned. Such tables are incomplete; in checked studies, under half of the missing clones stem from an unresolved V gene, and the remainder is unexplained. This sample holds hundreds of thousands of clones; 76% were observed only once. The biggest ten clones account for approximately 13% of the sample. Sequencing used PBMCs. All receptors come from a middle-aged woman in good health. Some clones in this sample may be carry-over from other donors' samples.

This clone was observed a handful of times. The chain is built from TRBV5-6 and TRBJ1-2; D uncertain. This CDR3 contains 12 residues. CDR1 SGHDT and CDR2 YYEEEE come from the germline V gene. V was clipped by 3 bases and J by 8 bases, with 11 bases between them. The CDR3 sequence is CASSSQPGGYTF. CDR3 in DNA: TGTGCCAGCAGCTCCCAACCGGGCGGCTACACCTTC.

This rearrangement joins TRBV6-1 to TRBJ2-1, with 8 bases matching TRBD1. CDR1 is MNHNS and CDR2 is SASEGT in the germline V gene. The trim removed 1 base at V and 7 bases at J, leaving 6 bases unmatched. The CDR3 runs to 15 residues. DNA for the CDR3: TGTGCCAGCAGTGAAGGCAGGGGGCGCTGGAATGAGCAGTTCTTC. Translating it yields CASSEGRGRWNEQFF.

The chain employs TRBV11-2 and TRBJ2-2, with D unclear. Between the trimmed V and J ends, which lost 1 base and 2 bases, there was a span of 5 bases. CDR1 SGHAT and CDR2 FQNNGV come from the germline V gene. This CDR3 comprises 14 residues. For the CDR3, the DNA is TGTGCCAGCAGCTTAGGGGCTAACACCGGGGAGCTGTTTTTT. Translation gives CASSLGANTGELFF.

The table lists this clone with a few counts. The chain combines TRBV7-9 with TRBJ2-7, with D unresolved. Germline V gene lookup returns CDR1 SEHNR and CDR2 FQNEAQ (reference sequence). The CDR3 totals 12 residues. V shed 3 bases and J shed 5 bases, with 8 bases lying between them. CDR3 residues: CASSFGRDEQYF. Written as DNA, the CDR3 is TGTGCCAGCAGCTTCGGTAGGGACGAGCAGTACTTC.

In this sample, this clone turned up a few times. The chain links TRBV5-4 to TRBJ2-7, with 7 bases aligning to TRBD2. This CDR3 is 14 amino acids long. Germline V CDR1 and CDR2: SGHNT, YYREEE (reference sequence). J was trimmed by 4 bases and V by 3 bases; bases with no gene match: 7. CDR3 sequence reads: CASSSGGSRYEQYF. The CDR3, as DNA: TGTGCCAGCAGCTCCGGCGGGAGTCGGTACGAGCAGTACTTC.